The present TCR beta chain was sequenced within a study of OX40 agonist ivuxolimab in advanced cancers. Notes on the research overall: Ivuxolimab was an agonistic, fully human IgG2 monoclonal antibody directed against OX40 (CD134), a costimulatory receptor. Intravenous ivuxolimab was administered to patients every 2 weeks at six dose levels: 0.01, 0.1, 0.3, 1.5, 3 and 10 mg/kg. Of the roughly 50 dose-escalation patients, hepatocellular carcinoma was present in about 19, melanoma in around 15, renal cell carcinoma in 9 and head and neck cancer in 9. A male proportion of around 80% and a mean age of 60 years, ranging from about 20 to 79, were recorded for the dose-escalation cohort. Prior anti-PD-1, anti-PD-L1 or anti-CTLA-4 therapy was permitted, and roughly two fifths of dose-escalation patients had received checkpoint inhibitors. Partial responses occurred in three dose-escalation patients: two with cutaneous melanoma and one with hepatocellular carcinoma. Peripheral TCRbeta sequencing aimed to test whether ivuxolimab altered TCR sequence diversity and caused clonal T-cell expansion. The paper describes the monotherapy dose-escalation part (N of about 54 patients) of the phase I trial of ivuxolimab.

The study at large found these results: Partial responders in the 0.1-3.0 mg/kg groups had among the lowest normalized peripheral clonal expansion, especially among CD8+ T cells. On average, CD8+ T cells showed more expanded clones than CD4+ T cells after ivuxolimab. Low levels of normalized T-cell clonal expansion were also shown by some nonresponding patients. At doses from 0.1 to 3.0 mg/kg, clonal expansion was seen in both CD4+ and CD8+ blood T cells between baseline and week 6. Antigen specificity was not determined for the clonally expanded peripheral T cells.

At the junction V is shortened by 5 bases and J by 2 bases, with 7 bases in between. Including the terminal cysteine and phenylalanine, the CDR3 comprises 14 residues. Kept here is only the CDR3 DNA, which spans 42 bases and is read in frame from base 1. Taken from the germline V gene, the CDR1 and CDR2 loops are SGHTA and FQGNSA. Genomic DNA was isolated from the sorted cells so that the TCRbeta CDR3 region could be sequenced. The immunoSEQ Assay was used for sequencing of TCRbeta CDR3 regions. What TCRdb holds here is the immuneACCESS table cut down to in-frame rearrangements. Part of the clones is not present; checked against another copy, under half of the missing clones reflect an unresolved V gene, and the others are unexplained. The table for this sample lists approximately 100,000 clones; around 90% of them were counted only once. The leading ten clones occupy 0.7% to 1% of the sample. To note about this clone: The antigen it binds to is not known. Per-base quality was not reported, and no clone a single base away is much larger than it.

The trial excluded patients who had a history of autoimmune disease or were on systemic immunosuppression. Peripheral blood for TCR sequencing was collected from all dose cohorts at baseline, on cycle 4 day 1, and on cycle 7 day 1. The samples were taken from a phase I, first-in-human, multicenter, open-label dose-escalation trial of ivuxolimab. Adults with locally advanced or metastatic melanoma, renal cell carcinoma, hepatocellular carcinoma or head and neck squamous cell carcinoma were enrolled in the trial. CD4+ and CD8+ T cells were sorted separately from peripheral blood before TCR sequencing.

This TCR was recovered from an adult with an advanced solid tumor such as melanoma, head and neck, liver or kidney cancer. The material was CD4+ or CD8+ T cells sorted from blood, obtained in a trial of the OX40 agonist ivuxolimab. The V and J segments used are TRBV7-2 and TRBJ2-6, with the D gene call left open. The sequence in DNA is TGTGCCAGCAGCCGATCACCTGGGGCCAACGTCCTGACTTTC. This codes for CASSRSPGANVLTF. Reference TRBV7-2 and TRBJ2-6 proteins supply the regions before and after the CDR3; the full variable domain is: GAGVSQSPSNKVTEKGKDVELRCDPISGHTALYWYRQSLGQGLEFLIYFQGNSAPDKSGLPSDRFSAERTGGSVSTLTIQRTQQEDSAVYLCASSRSPGANVLTFGAGSRLTVL.